These 23 T cell receptor beta chains share one sample of origin, sequenced in a study of CD8+CD57+ T cells in acquired aplastic anemia. According to the study, genomic DNA was the template for TCR beta VDJ and CDR3 profiling. TCRdb used MiXCR to reprocess the reads, holding one entry per CDR3 protein. The repertoire holds some 280,000 distinct CDR3 sequences, with 56% as singletons. The sample taken for sequencing was sorted CD4+, CD8+, or CD8+CD57+ T cells (not recorded which) from PBMCs. The receptors originated from a human donor with severe aplastic anemia or a healthy control (not recorded which).

The rearrangement links TRBV5-6 to TRBJ1-1; D gene unclear. V dropped 4 bases and J dropped 6 bases, with 10 bases sitting between them. This CDR3 has 12 residues. CDR1 is SGHDT, CDR2 YYEEEE, per germline. CDR3 amino acids: CASSLRNAEAFF. The CDR3 coding sequence is TGTGCCAGCAGCCTACGGAATGCTGAAGCTTTCTTT.

The sample holds a few counts of this clonotype. The J gene is TRBJ2-1, the V gene TRBV10-3; D not resolved. CDR1 and CDR2 (germline): ENHRY, SYGVKD. The CDR3 is made up of 11 amino acids. Between the trimmed V and J ends, which lost 10 bases and 5 bases, there was a span of 9 bases. The CDR3 DNA is TGTGCCACTGGGATACACAATGAGCAGTTCTTC. This codes for CATGIHNEQFF.

This clonotype was counted ten times or more. The chain combines TRBV20-1 with TRBJ1-2; no clear D. Looked up from germline, CDR1 is DFQATT and CDR2 is SNEGSKA (reference sequence). Trimming pared 1 base from V and 1 base from J, leaving 7 bases between. The CDR3 runs to 13 residues. The CDR3 protein is CSARARVNYGYTF. The CDR3, as DNA: TGCAGTGCTAGAGCGAGGGTTAACTATGGCTACACCTTC.

For the CDR3, the DNA is TGTGCCAGTAGCCTTGGGGGGGCGGCAGGGGTCGACTACACCTTC. Its protein product is CASSLGGAAGVDYTF. This chain joins TRBV2 and TRBJ1-2; possibly TRBD1 for D (6 bases). This CDR3 contains 15 residues. The V gene lost 9 bases and the J gene lost 10 bases, with 27 bases spanning the gap. Germline V CDR1 and CDR2: SNHLY, FYNNEI.

The chain carries TRBV10-3 and TRBJ2-7; 7 bases are shared with TRBD2. V was clipped by 0 bases and J by 7 bases; unmatched bases: 6. Germline V lookup: CDR1 ENHRY, CDR2 SYGVKD. CDR3 length equals 14 residues. CDR3 amino acids: CAISESGGDLEQYF. CDR3 coding DNA: TGTGCCATCAGTGAGTCGGGAGGGGATCTTGAGCAGTACTTC.

The sample holds many counts of this clonotype. This may be a read error: a much more frequent sequence differs by one nucleotide. The gene calls are TRBV6-6 and TRBJ1-3; maybe TRBD1 (6 bases). The CDR3 contains 14 residues. Per the germline V gene, CDR1 is MNHNY and CDR2 is SVGAGI (reference sequence). The CDR3 loop reads CASRGQSAGDTIYF. In DNA, the CDR3 is TGTGCCAGCAGAGGACAGTCGGCTGGAGACACCATATATTTT.

The chain is built from TRBV10-3 and TRBJ1-2; D not certain. The CDR3 length is 13 residues. V dropped 0 bases and J dropped 5 bases, with 7 bases sitting between them. From germline, CDR1 is ENHRY and CDR2 SYGVKD. The CDR3 spells CAISESLQYGYTF. Here the CDR3 DNA reads TGTGCCATCAGTGAGTCGTTGCAGTATGGCTACACCTTC.

This clonotype was observed a single time. The chain employs TRBV29-1 and TRBJ1-4; tentative D call: TRBD1 (5 bases). The CDR3 is made up of 10 amino acids. V lost 7 bases to trimming and J lost 12 bases, with 12 bases between them. From germline, CDR1 is SQVTM and CDR2 ANQGSEA. The CDR3 bases are TGCAGCGCTTCGGGGGGTGAACTGTTTTTT. Translated: CSASGGELFF.

The chain links TRBV15 to TRBJ2-1, with 16 positions matching TRBD2. Germline V CDR1 and CDR2: LNHNV, YYDKDF (reference sequence). CDR3 length: 17 amino acids. The trim removed 3 bases at V and 6 bases at J, leaving 5 bases unmatched. The CDR3 DNA reads as TGTGCCACCAGCAGGAAGGGACTAGCGGGGGGGTTCAATGAGCAGTTCTTC. Residues: CATSRKGLAGGFNEQFF.

The V and J genes are TRBV20-1 and TRBJ2-1; TRBD2 agrees at 9 bases. With V trimmed by 0 bases and J by 1 base, 4 bases remained unmatched. CDR1 is DFQATT and CDR2 is SNEGSKA in the germline V gene (reference sequence). The CDR3 sequence is 16 residues long. The CDR3 DNA is TGCAGTGCTAGAGATCCCCTAGCGGGATCCTACAATGAGCAGTTCTTC. Residues: CSARDPLAGSYNEQFF.

This clonotype occurred once. This chain connects TRBV7-9 to TRBJ2-7; D not resolved. The CDR3 length is 12 residues. Germline V gene sequence: CDR1 SEHNR, CDR2 FQNEAQ (reference sequence). V was clipped by 5 bases and J by 6 bases, with 11 bases between them. The CDR3 reads CASSLRNLEQYF. The CDR3 DNA follows: TGTGCCAGCAGCCTACGGAACCTCGAGCAGTACTTC.

V gene TRBV14 combines with J gene TRBJ2-1, with TRBD2 matching over 13 bases. The CDR3 is made up of 16 amino acids. J gave up 6 bases and V 4 bases, and 6 bases lay outside the gene matches. Germline CDR1 and CDR2: SGHDN and FVKESK. The CDR3 sequence: CASSLPGLAGSNEQFF. In DNA, the CDR3 is TGTGCCAGCAGCCTACCGGGACTAGCGGGATCCAATGAGCAGTTCTTC.

About this clonotype itself: Lacking the conserved final phenylalanine or tryptophan, this CDR3 likely reflects a read error. No DNA is shown, since the ends of the CDR3 on it are uncertain; the CDR3 is the one TCRdb lists. This chain links TRBV7-9 with TRBJ1-2; TRBD1, the table's D call, was not compared with the DNA. The CDR3 is 13 residues long, counting both termini. The V gene's germline CDR1 is SEHNR and CDR2 FQNEAQ (reference sequence). The CDR3 region is CASSLPYRDGDTL.

At least ten counts were recorded for this clonotype. The gene calls are TRBV5-6 and TRBJ1-4; a possible D gene is TRBD1 (5 bases). V was clipped by 4 bases and J by 3 bases, with 13 bases between them. The CDR3 loop spans 15 amino acids. Germline V gives CDR1 SGHDT, CDR2 YYEEEE. CDR3 sequence: CASSLAGTANEKLFF. CDR3 DNA sequence: TGTGCCAGCAGCCTAGCCGGGACCGCTAATGAAAAACTGTTTTTT.

This clonotype was recorded a few times. One end of the junction fails to match germline, which may point to a read error. The genes are TRBV7-6 and TRBJ2-3; 12 bases fit TRBD2. The CDR3 covers 15 residues. Germline assignment: CDR1 SGHVS and CDR2 FNYEAQ. The CDR3 reads CASSLAGGYWDTQYF. The CDR3 coding sequence is TGTGCCAGCAGCCTAGCGGGAGGGTATTGGGATACGCAGTATTTT.

This clonotype was recorded a few times. A read error is possible here, since a much larger clone lies one base away. The chain uses TRBV11-3 and TRBJ1-4; D is possibly TRBD1 (5 bases). This CDR3 has 15 amino acids. V was trimmed by 5 bases and J by 5 bases, leaving 15 bases between them. Germline V gene sequence: CDR1 SGHNT, CDR2 YENEEA. The CDR3 coding sequence is TGTGCCAGCAGCCCGGGGCAGGCTTCAAATGAAAAACTGTTTTTT. It yields the protein CASSPGQASNEKLFF.

Of note for this clonotype: A much larger clone sits a single nucleotide away, making a read error possible. This chain connects TRBV20-1 to TRBJ2-1; 8 bases match TRBD1. The CDR3 loop spans 13 amino acids. CDR1 and CDR2 (germline): DFQATT, SNEGSKA (reference sequence). As DNA, the CDR3 is TGCAGTCCTTGGGACAGGAATTACAATGAGCAGTCCTTC. It encodes CSPWDRNYNEQSF.

The V gene is TRBV20-1, the J gene TRBJ2-2; D uncertain. The CDR3 consists of 13 residues. The germline gives CDR1 DFQATT, CDR2 SNEGSKA (reference sequence). The V end was cut by 6 bases, the J end by 2 bases, with 10 bases between. The CDR3 is CSADTANTGELFF. CDR3 DNA sequence: TGCAGTGCCGATACTGCCAACACCGGGGAGCTGTTTTTT.

The sample holds a few counts of this clonotype. The gene calls are TRBV24-1 and TRBJ2-1, with a tentative D call TRBD2 (6 bases). The germline V gene has CDR1 KGHDR and CDR2 SFDVKD. The CDR3 is 12 residues long. The V and J ends lost 3 bases and 10 bases respectively, with 9 bases between them. The CDR3, as DNA: TGTGCCACCAGTGATCGGGAGACCGAGCAGTTCTTC. It yields the protein CATSDRETEQFF.

The sample holds a few counts of this clonotype. The genes are TRBV14 and TRBJ2-3; D gene unclear. This CDR3 contains 13 residues. Germline V gives CDR1 SGHDN, CDR2 FVKESK. Trimming shortened V by 1 base and J by 2 bases, and 4 bases separated the two germline ends. The CDR3 DNA is TGTGCCAGCAGCCAAGTCCACACAGATACGCAGTATTTT. Translation: CASSQVHTDTQYF. Based on the CDR3 plus reference TRBV14 and TRBJ2-3, the full variable domain is EAGVTQFPSHSVIEKGQTVTLRCDPISGHDNLYWYRRVMGKEIKFLLHFVKESKQDESGMPNNRFLAERTGGTYSTLKVQPAELEDSGVYFCASSQVHTDTQYFGPGTRLTVL.

The chain uses TRBV25-1 and TRBJ2-5, with D tentatively TRBD1 or TRBD2 (6 bases each). The CDR3 is 14 amino acids. The V end was cut by 1 base, the J end by 5 bases, with 11 bases between. Germline-derived CDR1 and CDR2 are MGHDK and SYGVNS. Here the CDR3 DNA reads TGTGCCAGCAGTGAATCGGAAGGGGGGGAGACCCAGTACTTC. It codes for CASSESEGGETQYF.

V is TRBV4-1 and J is TRBJ2-7; a weak D match, TRBD1 (6 bases). Germline lookup yields CDR1 MGHRA and CDR2 YSYEKL. The CDR3 has 14 amino acids. Trimming pared 1 base from V and 2 bases from J, leaving 9 bases between. CDR3 sequence: CASSQGNRAYEQYF. The CDR3 DNA follows: TGCGCCAGCAGCCAAGGTAACAGGGCCTACGAGCAGTACTTC.

J is TRBJ2-1 and V is TRBV10-2; D not resolved. The length of the CDR3 is 13 residues. V dropped 6 bases and J dropped 4 bases, with 10 bases sitting between them. CDR1 WSHSY and CDR2 SAAADI come from the germline V gene. CDR3 DNA sequence: TGCGCCAGCAGGGCCTACATTTACAATGAGCAGTTCTTC. The encoded protein is CASRAYIYNEQFF.